The sequence of this T cell receptor (beta chain) was determined in a study of cytomegalovirus exposure and HLA in healthy donors. Study in general: Earlier work reported 110 million or so unique TCR beta sequences from about 200 million T cells.

Between the trimmed V and J ends, which lost 6 bases and 3 bases, there was a span of 15 bases. The CDR3 totals 15 residues. The germline gives CDR1 MDHEN, CDR2 SYDVKM. PCR primers comprised 60 Vbeta and 13 Jbeta primers. Libraries were prepared by immunoSEQ multiplex PCR; TCRdb keeps only in-frame clonotypes and omits some of them. The table lists 110,000 to 150,000 clones, roughly 76% of them singletons. This receptor was taken from a female donor in good health and CMV-seronegative. The rearrangement links TRBV28 to TRBJ2-1; D is ambiguous. Sequenced input: PBMCs. The CDR3 nucleotides read TGTGCCAGCAGGACACCGCAAGGCTACTACAATGAGCAGTTCTTC. Its translation: CASRTPQGYYNEQFF.